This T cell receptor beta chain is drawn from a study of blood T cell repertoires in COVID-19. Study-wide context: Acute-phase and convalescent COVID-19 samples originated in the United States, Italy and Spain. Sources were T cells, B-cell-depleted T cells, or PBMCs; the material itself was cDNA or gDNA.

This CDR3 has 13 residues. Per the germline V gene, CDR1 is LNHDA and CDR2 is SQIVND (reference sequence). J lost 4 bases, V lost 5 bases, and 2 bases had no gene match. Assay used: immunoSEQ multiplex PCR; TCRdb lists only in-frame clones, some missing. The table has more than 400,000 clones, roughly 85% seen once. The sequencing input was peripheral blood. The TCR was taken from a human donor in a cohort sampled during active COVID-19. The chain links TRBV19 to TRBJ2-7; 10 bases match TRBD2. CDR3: CASSASGRYEQYF. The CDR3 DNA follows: TGTGCCAGTAGTGCTAGCGGGAGATACGAGCAGTACTTC.